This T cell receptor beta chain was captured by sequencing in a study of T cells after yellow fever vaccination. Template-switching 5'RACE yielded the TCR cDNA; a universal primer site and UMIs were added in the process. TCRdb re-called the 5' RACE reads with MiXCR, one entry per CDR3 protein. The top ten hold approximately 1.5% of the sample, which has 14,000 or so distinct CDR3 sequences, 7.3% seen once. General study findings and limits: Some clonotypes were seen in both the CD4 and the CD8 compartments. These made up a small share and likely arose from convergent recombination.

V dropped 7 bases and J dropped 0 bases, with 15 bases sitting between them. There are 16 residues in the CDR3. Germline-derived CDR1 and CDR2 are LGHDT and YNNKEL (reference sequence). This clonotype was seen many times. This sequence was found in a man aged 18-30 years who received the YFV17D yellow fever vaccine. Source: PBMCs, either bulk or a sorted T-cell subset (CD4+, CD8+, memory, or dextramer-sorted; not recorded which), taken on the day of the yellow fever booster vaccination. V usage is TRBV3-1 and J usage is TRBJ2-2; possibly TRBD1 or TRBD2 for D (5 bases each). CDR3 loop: CASTTTGTANTGELFF. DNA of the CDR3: TGTGCCAGCACGACAACGGGGACCGCGAACACCGGGGAGCTGTTTTTT.